This T cell receptor beta chain was identified in a study of blood T cells in healthy people across ages. The CDR3 covers 15 residues. The germline V gene encodes CDR1 SGHRS and CDR2 YFSETQ. Trimming stripped 4 bases from V and 7 bases from J, with 18 bases between. General study points: Samples with more naive T cells showed higher observed beta diversity. More naive CD4+ cells and higher diversity marked long-lived donors relative to aged donors. Among T cells, TCR beta diversity per million cells dropped roughly linearly as age rose.

With regard to this clonotype: Its target is not known.

For the second PCR, which ran for roughly 7 to 11 cycles, a sample-barcoded 5' primer and a J-beta primer mix were used. Each CDR3 protein gets one entry after TCRdb re-called the 5' RACE reads with MiXCR. The repertoire holds 650,000 to 1,000,000 distinct CDR3 sequences, with 35% to 60% as singletons. The TCR originated in a man older than 75 in good health. The genes are TRBV5-1 and TRBJ2-1; D is possibly TRBD2 (6 bases). Sequences were obtained from blood. The CDR3 nucleotides read TGCGCCAGCAGCCGCTCCGGGACGGAGGGGAATGAGCAGTTCTTC. It specifies CASSRSGTEGNEQFF.